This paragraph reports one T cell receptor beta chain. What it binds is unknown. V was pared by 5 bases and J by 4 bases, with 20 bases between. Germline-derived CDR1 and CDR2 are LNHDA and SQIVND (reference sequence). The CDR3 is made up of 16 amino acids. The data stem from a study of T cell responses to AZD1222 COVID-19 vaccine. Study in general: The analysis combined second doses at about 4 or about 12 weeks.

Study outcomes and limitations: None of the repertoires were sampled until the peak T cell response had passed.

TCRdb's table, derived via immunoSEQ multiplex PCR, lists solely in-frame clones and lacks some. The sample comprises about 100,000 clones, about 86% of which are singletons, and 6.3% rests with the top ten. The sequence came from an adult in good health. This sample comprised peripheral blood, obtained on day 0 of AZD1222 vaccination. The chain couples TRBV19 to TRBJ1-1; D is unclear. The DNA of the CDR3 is TGTGCCAGTAGTTCCCTACTGGCAGGATTGAGCACTGAAGCTTTCTTT. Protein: CASSSLLAGLSTEAFF.